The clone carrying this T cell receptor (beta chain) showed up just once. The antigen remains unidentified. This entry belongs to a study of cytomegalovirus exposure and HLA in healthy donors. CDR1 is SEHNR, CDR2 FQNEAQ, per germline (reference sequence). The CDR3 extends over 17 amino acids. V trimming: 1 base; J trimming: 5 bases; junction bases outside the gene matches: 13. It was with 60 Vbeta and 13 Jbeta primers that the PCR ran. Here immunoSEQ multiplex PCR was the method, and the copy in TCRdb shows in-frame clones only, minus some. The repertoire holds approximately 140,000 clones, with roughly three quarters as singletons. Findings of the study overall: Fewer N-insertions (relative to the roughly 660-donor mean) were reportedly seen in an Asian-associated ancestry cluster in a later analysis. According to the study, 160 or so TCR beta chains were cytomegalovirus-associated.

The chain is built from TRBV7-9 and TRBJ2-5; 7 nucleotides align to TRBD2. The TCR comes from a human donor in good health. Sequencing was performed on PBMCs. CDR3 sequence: CASSLGGGGGLRETQYF. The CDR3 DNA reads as TGTGCCAGCAGCTTAGGAGGCGGGGGAGGGCTTCGGGAGACCCAGTACTTC. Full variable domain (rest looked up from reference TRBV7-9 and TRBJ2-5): DTGVSQNPRHKITKRGQNVTFRCDPISEHNRLYWYRQTLGQGPEFLTYFQNEAQLEKSRLLSDRFSAERPKGSFSTLEIQRTEQGDSAMYLCASSLGGGGGLRETQYFGPGTRLLVL.